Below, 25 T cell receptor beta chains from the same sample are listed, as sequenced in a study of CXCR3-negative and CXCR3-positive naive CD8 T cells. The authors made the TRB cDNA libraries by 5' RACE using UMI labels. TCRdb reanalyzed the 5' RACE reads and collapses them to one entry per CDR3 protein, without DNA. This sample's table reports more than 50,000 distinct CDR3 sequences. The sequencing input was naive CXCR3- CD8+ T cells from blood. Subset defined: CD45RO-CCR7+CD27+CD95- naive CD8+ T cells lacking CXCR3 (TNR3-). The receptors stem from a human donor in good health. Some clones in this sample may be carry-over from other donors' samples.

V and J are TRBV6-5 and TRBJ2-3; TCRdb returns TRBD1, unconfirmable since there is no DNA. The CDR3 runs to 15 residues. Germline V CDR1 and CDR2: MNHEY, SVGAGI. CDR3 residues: CASSWDRGSTDTQYF.

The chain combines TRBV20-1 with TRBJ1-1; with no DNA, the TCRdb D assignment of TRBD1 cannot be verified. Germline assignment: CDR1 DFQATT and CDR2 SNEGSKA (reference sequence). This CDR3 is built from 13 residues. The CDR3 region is CSASRQGSTEAFF.

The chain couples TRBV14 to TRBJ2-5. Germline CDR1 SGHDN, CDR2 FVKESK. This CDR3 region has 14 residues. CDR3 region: CASSQDRVGETQYF.

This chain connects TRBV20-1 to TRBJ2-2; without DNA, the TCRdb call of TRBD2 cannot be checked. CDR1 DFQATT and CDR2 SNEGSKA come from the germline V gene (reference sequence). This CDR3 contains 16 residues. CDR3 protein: CSARVPWRENTGELFF.

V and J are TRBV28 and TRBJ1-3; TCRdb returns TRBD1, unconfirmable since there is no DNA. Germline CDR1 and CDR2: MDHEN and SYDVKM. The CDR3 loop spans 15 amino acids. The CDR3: CASSPPVGSGNTIYF.

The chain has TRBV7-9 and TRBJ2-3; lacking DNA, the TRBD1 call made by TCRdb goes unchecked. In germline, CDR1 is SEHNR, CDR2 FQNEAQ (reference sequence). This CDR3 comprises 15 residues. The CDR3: CASSGRTGGSDTQYF.

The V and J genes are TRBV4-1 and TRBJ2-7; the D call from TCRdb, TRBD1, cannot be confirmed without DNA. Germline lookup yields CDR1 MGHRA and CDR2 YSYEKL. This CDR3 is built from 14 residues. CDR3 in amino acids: CASTQISGNGEQYF.

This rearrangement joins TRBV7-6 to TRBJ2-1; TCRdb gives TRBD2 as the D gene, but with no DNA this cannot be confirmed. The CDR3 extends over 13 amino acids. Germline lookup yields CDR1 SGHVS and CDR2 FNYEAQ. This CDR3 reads CASSFGPDNEQFF.

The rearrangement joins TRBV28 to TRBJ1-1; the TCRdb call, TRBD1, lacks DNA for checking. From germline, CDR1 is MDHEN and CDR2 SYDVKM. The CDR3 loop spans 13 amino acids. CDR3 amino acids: CASSSPEPTEAFF.

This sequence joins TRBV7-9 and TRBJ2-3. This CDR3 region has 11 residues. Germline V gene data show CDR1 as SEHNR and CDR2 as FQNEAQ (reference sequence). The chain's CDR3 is CASKTEHTQYF. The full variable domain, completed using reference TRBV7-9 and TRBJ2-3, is DTGVSQNPRHKITKRGQNVTFRCDPISEHNRLYWYRQTLGQGPEFLTYFQNEAQLEKSRLLSDRFSAERPKGSFSTLEIQRTEQGDSAMYLCASKTEHTQYFGPGTRLTVL.

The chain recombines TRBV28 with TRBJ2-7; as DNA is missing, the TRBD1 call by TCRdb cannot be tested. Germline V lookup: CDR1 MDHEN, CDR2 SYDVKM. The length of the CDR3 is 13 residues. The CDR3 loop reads CASSETGGYEQYF. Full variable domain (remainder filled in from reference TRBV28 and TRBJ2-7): DVKVTQSSRYLVKRTGEKVFLECVQDMDHENMFWYRQDPGLGLRLIYFSYDVKMKEKGDIPEGYSVSREKKERFSLILESASTNQTSMYLCASSETGGYEQYFGPGTRLTVT.

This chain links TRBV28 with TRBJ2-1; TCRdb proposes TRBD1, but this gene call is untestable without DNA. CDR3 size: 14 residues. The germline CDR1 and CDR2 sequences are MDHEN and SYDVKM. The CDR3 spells CASSGANVYNEQFF.

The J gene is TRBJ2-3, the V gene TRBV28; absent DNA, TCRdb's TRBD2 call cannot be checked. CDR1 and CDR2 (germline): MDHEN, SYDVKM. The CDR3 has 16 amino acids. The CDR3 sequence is CASRGTSGGLMDTQYF.

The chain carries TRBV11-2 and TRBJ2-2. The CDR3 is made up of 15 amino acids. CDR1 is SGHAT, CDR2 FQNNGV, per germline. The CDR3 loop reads CASSLVTANTGELFF.

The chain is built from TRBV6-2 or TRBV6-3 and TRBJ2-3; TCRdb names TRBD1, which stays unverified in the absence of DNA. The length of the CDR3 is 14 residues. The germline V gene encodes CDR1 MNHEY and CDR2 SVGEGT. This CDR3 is CASSRGLATDTQYF.

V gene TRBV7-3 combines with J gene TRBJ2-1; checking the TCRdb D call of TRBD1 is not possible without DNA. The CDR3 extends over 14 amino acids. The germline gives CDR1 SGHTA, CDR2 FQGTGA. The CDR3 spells CASSLVGEGDEQFF.

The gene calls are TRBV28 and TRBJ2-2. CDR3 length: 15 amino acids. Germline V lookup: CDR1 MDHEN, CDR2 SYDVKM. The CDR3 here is CASSLEVTNTGELFF.

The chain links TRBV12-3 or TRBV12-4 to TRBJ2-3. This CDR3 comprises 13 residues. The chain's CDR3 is CASSLVDTDTQYF.

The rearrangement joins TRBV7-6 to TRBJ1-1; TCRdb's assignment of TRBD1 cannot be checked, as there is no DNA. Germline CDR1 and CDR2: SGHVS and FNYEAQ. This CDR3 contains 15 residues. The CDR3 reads CASSPHGHLNTEALF.

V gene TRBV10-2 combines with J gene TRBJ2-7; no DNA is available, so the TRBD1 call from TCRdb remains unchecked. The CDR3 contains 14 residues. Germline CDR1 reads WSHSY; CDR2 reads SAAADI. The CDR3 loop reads CASSVGAPSYEQYF.

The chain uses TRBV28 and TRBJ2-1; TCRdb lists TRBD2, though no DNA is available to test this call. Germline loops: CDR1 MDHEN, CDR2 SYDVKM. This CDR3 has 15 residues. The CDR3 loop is CASSPGTSGRVEQFF.

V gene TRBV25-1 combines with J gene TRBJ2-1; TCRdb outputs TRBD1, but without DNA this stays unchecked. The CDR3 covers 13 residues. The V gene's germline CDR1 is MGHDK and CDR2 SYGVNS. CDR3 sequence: CASWGGEGNEQFF.

CDR3 sequence: CASSLTPTANEQFF. The genes are TRBV7-6 and TRBJ2-1; TCRdb's D call of TRBD2 is untestable without DNA. This CDR3 has 14 amino acids. CDR1 and CDR2 from the germline V gene are SGHVS and FNYEAQ.

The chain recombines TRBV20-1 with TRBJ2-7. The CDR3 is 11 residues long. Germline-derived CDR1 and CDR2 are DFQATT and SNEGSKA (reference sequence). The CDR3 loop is CSARHSYEQYF.

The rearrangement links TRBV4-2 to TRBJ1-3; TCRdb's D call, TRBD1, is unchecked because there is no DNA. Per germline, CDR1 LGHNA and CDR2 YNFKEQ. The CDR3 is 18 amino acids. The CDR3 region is CASSQYPDREVAGNTIYF.